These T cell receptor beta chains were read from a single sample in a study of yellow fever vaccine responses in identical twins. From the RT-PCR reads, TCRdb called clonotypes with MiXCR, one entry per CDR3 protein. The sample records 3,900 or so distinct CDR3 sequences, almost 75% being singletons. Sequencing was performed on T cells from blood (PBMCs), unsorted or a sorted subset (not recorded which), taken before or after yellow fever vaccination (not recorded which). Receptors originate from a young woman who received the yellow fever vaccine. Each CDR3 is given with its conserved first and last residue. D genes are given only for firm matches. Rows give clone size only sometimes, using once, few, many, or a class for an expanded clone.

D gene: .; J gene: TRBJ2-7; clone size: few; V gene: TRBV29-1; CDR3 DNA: TGCAGCGTTGCTCTGGCGAACTCCTACGAGCAGTACTTC; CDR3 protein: CSVALANSYEQYF
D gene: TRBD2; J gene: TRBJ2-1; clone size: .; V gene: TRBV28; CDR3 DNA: TGTGCCAGCAGCCGGACTAGCGGCTACAATGAGCAGTTCTTC; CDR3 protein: CASSRTSGYNEQFF
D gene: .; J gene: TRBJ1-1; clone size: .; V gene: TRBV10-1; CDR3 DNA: TGCGCCAGCAGTGACAGCTCTGAAGCTTTCTTT; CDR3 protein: CASSDSSEAFF
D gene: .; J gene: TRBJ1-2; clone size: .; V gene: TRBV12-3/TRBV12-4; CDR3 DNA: TGTGCCAGCAGTTCAGACGACGTGGACAGCCATGGGTACACCTTC; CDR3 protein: CASSSDDVDSHGYTF
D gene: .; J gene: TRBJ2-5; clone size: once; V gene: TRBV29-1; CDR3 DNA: TGCAGCGTTGAGGGCCGTATCGGGGAGTACCAAGAGACCCAGTACTTC; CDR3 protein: CSVEGRIGEYQETQYF
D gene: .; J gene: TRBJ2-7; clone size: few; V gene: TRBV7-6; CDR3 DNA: TGTGCCAGCAGCCCCCTGGACAGCTCCTACGAGCAGTACTTC; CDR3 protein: CASSPLDSSYEQYF
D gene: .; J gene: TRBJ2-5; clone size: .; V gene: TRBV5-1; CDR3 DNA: TGCGCCAGCAGCCTACAAGAGACCCAGTACTTC; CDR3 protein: CASSLQETQYF
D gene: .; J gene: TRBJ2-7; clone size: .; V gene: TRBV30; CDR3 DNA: TGTGCCTGGAGACAGACAGCTGACTACGAGCAGTACTTC; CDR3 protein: CAWRQTADYEQYF
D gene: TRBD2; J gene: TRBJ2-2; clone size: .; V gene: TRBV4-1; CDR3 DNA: TGCGCCAGCAGCCTATTAATGACTAGCGGGGGGGAGCTGTTTTTT; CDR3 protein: CASSLLMTSGGELFF
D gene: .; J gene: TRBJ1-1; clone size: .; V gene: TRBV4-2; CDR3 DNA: TGTGCCAGCAGCCAAGATCCCTACACTGAAGCTTTCTTT; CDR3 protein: CASSQDPYTEAFF
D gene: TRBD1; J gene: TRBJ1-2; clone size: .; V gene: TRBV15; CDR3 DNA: TGTGCCACCGGACAGGCCCCGGGCTATGGCTACACCTTC; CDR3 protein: CATGQAPGYGYTF
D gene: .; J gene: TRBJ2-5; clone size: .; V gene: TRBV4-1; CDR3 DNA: TGCGCCAGCAGCCAAGATGACGTCCAGGAAGAGACCCAGTACTTC; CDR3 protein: CASSQDDVQEETQYF
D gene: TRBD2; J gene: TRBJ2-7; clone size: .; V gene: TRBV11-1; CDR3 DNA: TGTGCCAGCAGCTCGCCAGGGAGGGACGAGCAGTACTTC; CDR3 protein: CASSSPGRDEQYF
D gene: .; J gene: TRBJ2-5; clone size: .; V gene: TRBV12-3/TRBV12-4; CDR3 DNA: TGTGCCAGCAGTTTAGACAGACAAGAGACCCAGTACTTC; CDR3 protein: CASSLDRQETQYF
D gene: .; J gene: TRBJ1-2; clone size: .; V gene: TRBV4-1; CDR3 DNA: TGCGCCAGCAGCCAAGATATCACAGGACAGCCCTATGGCTACACCTTC; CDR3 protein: CASSQDITGQPYGYTF
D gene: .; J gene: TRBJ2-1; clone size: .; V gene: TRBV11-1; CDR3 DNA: TGTGCCAGCAGCCCCCCTAGGGTGGGTCTAAGTGGCAATGAGCAGTTCTTC; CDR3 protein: CASSPPRVGLSGNEQFF
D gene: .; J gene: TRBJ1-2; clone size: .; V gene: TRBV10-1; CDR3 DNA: TGCGCCAGCCGCAAAGGGCGGGATGGCTACACCTTC; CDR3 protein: CASRKGRDGYTF
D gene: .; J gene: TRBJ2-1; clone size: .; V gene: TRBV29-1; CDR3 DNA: TGCAGCGTTGAAGATGGCCTAGTGAGTGAGCAGTTCTTC; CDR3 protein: CSVEDGLVSEQFF
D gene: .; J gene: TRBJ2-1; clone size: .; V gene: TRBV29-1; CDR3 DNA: TGCAGCGTTGAAGATCCAGGGGCACTACACTACAATGAGCAGTTCTTC; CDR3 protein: CSVEDPGALHYNEQFF
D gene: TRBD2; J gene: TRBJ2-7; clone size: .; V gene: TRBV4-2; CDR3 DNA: TGTGCCAGCAGCCGCCACCCGGTGCCAGCGGGGGAGCAGTACTTC; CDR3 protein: CASSRHPVPAGEQYF
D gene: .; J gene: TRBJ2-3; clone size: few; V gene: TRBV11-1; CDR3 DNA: TGTGCCAGCAGCTTAGTCACAGGGCCGACAGATACGCAGTATTTT; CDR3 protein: CASSLVTGPTDTQYF
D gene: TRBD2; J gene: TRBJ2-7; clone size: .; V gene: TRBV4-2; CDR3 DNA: TGTGCCAGCAGTACTAGCGGCTTGACCTCCTACGAGCAGTACTTC; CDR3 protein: CASSTSGLTSYEQYF
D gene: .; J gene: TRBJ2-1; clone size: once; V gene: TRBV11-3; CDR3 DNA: TGTGCCAGCAGCCCCGGGACTTACGGTGGCAATGAGCAGTTCTTC; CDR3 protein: CASSPGTYGGNEQFF
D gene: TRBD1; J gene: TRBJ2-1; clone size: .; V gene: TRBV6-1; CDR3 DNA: TGTGCCAGCAGTGAAGCGGGACAGGCAAGGAACAATGAGCAGTTCTTC; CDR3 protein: CASSEAGQARNNEQFF
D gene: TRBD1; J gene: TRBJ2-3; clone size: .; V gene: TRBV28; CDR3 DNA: TGTGCCAGCAGTTCACCCAGGACAGGGGGTGAAGATACGCAGTATTTT; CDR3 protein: CASSSPRTGGEDTQYF
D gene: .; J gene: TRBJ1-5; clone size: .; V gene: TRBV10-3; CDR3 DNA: TGTGCCATCAGTGAGTTCCGGGGAGGTCAGCCCCAGCATTTT; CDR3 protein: CAISEFRGGQPQHF
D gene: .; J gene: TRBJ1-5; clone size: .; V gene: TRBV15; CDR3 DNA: TGTGCCACCAGCAGAGAGGGCTGGGATCAGCCCCAGCATTTT; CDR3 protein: CATSREGWDQPQHF
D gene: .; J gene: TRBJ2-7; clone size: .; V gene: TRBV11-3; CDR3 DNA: TGTGCCAGCAGCTTAGATCTATCGGGGGTTGCCTACGAGCAGTACTTC; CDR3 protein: CASSLDLSGVAYEQYF
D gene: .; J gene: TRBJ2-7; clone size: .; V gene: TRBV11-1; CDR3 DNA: TGTGCCAGCAGCGCGCGGTCAGGGGATTACGAGCAGTACTTC; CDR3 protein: CASSARSGDYEQYF
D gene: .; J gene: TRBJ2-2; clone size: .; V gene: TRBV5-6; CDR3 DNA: TGTGCCAGCAGCTACTCCTCGGGGGCGGTCACCGGGGAGCTGTTTTTT; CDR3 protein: CASSYSSGAVTGELFF
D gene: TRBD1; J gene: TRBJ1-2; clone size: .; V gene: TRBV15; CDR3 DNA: TGTGCCACCAGCAGAGTCGGGACAGGTAGTCACGGCTACACCTTC; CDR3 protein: CATSRVGTGSHGYTF
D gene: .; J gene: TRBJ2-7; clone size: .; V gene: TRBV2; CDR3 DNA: TGTGCCAGCAGTGACCGAGCGGGCGAGCAGTACTTC; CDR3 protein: CASSDRAGEQYF
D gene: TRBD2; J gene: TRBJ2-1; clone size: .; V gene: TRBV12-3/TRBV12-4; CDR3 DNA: TGTGCCAGCAGTCCCGGACTAGGAGGATACAATGAGCAGTTCTTC; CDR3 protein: CASSPGLGGYNEQFF
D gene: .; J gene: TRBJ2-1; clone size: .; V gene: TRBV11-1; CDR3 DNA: TGTGCCAGCGGGCCTGGGGGTAGTACGTACAATGAGCAGTTCTTC; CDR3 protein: CASGPGGSTYNEQFF
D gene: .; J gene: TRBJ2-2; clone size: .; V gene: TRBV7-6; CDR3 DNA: TGTGCCAGCAGCTTAGGTCCAAAACAGGGCACCGGGGAGCTGTTTTTT; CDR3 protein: CASSLGPKQGTGELFF
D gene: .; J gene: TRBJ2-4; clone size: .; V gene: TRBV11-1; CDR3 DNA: TGTGCCAGCAGCTATCCTGGGAGTGTTGAGTACTTC; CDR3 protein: CASSYPGSVEYF
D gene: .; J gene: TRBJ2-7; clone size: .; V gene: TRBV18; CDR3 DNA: TGTGCCAGCTCACCCGAAGATGGCTACGAGCAGTACTTC; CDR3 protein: CASSPEDGYEQYF
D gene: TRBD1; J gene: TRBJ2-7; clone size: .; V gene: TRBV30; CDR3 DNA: TGTGCCTGGAGTCTCCGGGACAGCTCCTACGAGCAGTACTTC; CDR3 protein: CAWSLRDSSYEQYF
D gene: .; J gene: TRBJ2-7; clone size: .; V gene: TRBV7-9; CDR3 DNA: TGTGCCAGCAGCTTAAGGGGTACGGGCGAGCAGTACTTC; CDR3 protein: CASSLRGTGEQYF
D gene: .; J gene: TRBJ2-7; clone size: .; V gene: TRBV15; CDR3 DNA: TGTGCCACCAGCAGCAGCGAATGGGATTCCGACGAGCAGTACTTC; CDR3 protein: CATSSSEWDSDEQYF
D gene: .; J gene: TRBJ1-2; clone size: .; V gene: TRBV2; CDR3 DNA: TGTGCCAGCAGTGAAGTTCTCGCGGGTGGCTACACCTTC; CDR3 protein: CASSEVLAGGYTF